A selection of T cell receptor beta chains follows, all from one sample in a study of blood T cell repertoires in COVID-19. The protocol was immunoSEQ multiplex PCR, while the TCRdb copy is restricted to in-frame clones and leaves out a portion. The table lists approximately 300,000 clones, around four fifths of them singletons. The material sequenced was peripheral blood. Every receptor here comes from a woman in her forties or fifties with active or convalescent COVID-19. Both conserved end residues are part of each CDR3. Each record gives: clone size, D gene, V gene, J gene, CDR3 protein, CDR3 DNA. D genes are given only for firm matches. Not all rows give a size; the values are once, few, many and, for expanded clones, a class.

-,TRBD2,TRBV7-6,TRBJ2-7,CASSSPVRLAGVRSYEQYF,TGTGCCAGCAGCTCTCCCGTTCGACTAGCGGGAGTTCGTTCCTACGAGCAGTACTTC
-,-,TRBV5-1,TRBJ2-5,CASSLGGRPEQETQYF,TGCGCCAGCAGCTTAGGAGGGAGGCCAGAACAAGAGACCCAGTACTTC
-,TRBD1,TRBV29-1,TRBJ2-7,CSAAPGQGAYEQYF,TGCAGCGCCGCCCCCGGACAGGGGGCTTACGAGCAGTACTTC
-,-,TRBV14,TRBJ2-3,CASSLRAASTDTQYF,TGTGCCAGCAGCCTGAGGGCAGCCAGCACAGATACGCAGTATTTT
-,-,TRBV6-5,TRBJ2-5,CASNGVLQETQYF,TGTGCCAGCAACGGGGTACTCCAAGAGACCCAGTACTTC
-,-,TRBV11-2,TRBJ2-3,CASSRGGFGTDTQYF,TGTGCCAGCAGCCGCGGGGGCTTCGGCACAGATACGCAGTATTTT
-,-,TRBV2,TRBJ1-5,CASSGDFLYQPQHF,TGTGCCAGCAGTGGGGACTTTCTGTACCAGCCCCAGCATTTT
-,TRBD2,TRBV24-1,TRBJ2-1,CATMASGDNEQFF,TGTGCCACCATGGCTAGCGGAGACAATGAGCAGTTCTTC
-,-,TRBV19,TRBJ2-7,CASSPFLYYEQYF,TGTGCCAGTAGTCCCTTCCTTTACTACGAGCAGTACTTC
-,-,TRBV7-3,TRBJ2-7,CASSMGLYSYEQYF,TGTGCCAGCAGCATGGGACTTTACTCCTACGAGCAGTACTTC
once,-,TRBV3-1/TRBV3-2,TRBJ2-1,CASSRSPYDSYNEQFF,TGTGCCAGCAGCCGAAGCCCTTATGACTCCTACAATGAGCAGTTCTTC
-,-,TRBV19,TRBJ1-1,CASSIGEVLMNTEAFF,TGTGCCAGTAGTATAGGGGAGGTCCTAATGAACACTGAAGCTTTCTTT
-,-,TRBV5-1,TRBJ2-7,CASSLRPGSYEQYF,TGCGCCAGCAGCTTAAGACCGGGAAGCTACGAGCAGTACTTC
-,-,TRBV4-1,TRBJ1-2,CASSQGGTNYGYTF,TGCGCCAGCAGCCAAGGGGGGACAAACTATGGCTACACCTTC
-,-,TRBV9,TRBJ2-3,CASSRGSGDTQYF,TGTGCCAGCAGCCGGGGGTCGGGGGATACGCAGTATTTT
-,TRBD1,TRBV10-3,TRBJ2-7,CAISRGGRDRANEQYF,TGTGCCATCAGTAGGGGAGGCCGGGACAGGGCCAACGAGCAGTACTTC
once,-,TRBV5-5,TRBJ1-1,CASSPRDYNTEAFF,TGTGCCAGCAGCCCCCGGGACTATAACACTGAAGCTTTCTTT
-,-,TRBV24-1,TRBJ1-2,CATSDHRTEAGSYTF,TGTGCCACCAGTGACCACCGGACAGAAGCAGGTTCCTACACCTTC
-,TRBD1,TRBV5-6,TRBJ2-5,CASSSLQGAFRETQYF,TGTGCCAGCAGCTCCCTACAGGGGGCGTTTCGGGAGACCCAGTACTTC
-,TRBD2,TRBV27,TRBJ2-3,CASSLGLAGPDTQYF,TGTGCCAGCAGTCTGGGACTAGCGGGTCCAGATACGCAGTATTTT
-,TRBD1,TRBV14,TRBJ2-2,CASSRGTGGYAGELFF,TGTGCCAGCAGCCGTGGGACAGGGGGTTATGCCGGGGAGCTGTTTTTT
-,TRBD2,TRBV2,TRBJ2-1,CASSERAGGRSYNEQFF,TGTGCCAGCAGTGAAAGGGCGGGCGGGAGGTCCTACAATGAGCAGTTCTTC